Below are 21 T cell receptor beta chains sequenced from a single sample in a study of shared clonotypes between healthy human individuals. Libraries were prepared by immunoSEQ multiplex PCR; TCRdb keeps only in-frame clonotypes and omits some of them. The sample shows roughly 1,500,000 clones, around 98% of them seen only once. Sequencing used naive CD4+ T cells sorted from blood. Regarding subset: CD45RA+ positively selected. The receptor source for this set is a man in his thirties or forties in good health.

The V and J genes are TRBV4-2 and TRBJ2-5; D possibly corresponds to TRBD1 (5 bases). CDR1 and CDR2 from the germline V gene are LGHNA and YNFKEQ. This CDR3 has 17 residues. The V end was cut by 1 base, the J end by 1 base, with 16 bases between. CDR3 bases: TGTGCCAGCAGCCAAGGGGGCAGGCGTACATTCCAAGAGACCCAGTACTTC. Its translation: CASSQGGRRTFQETQYF.

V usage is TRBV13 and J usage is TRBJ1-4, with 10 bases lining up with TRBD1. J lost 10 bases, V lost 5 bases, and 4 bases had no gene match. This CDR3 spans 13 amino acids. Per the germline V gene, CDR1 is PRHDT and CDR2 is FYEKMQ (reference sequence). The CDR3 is CASSPGQGSKLFF. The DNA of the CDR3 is TGTGCCAGCAGCCCGGGACAGGGGTCAAAACTGTTTTTT.

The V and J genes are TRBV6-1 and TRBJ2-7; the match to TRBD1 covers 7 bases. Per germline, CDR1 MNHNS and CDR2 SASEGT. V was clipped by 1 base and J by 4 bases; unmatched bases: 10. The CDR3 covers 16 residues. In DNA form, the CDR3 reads TGTGCCAGCAGTGAAGACCTGGGACAGAGACATTACGAGCAGTACTTC. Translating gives CASSEDLGQRHYEQYF.

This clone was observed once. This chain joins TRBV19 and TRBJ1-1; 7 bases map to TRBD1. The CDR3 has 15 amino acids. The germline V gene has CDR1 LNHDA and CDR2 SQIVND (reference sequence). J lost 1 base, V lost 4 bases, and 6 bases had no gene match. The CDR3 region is CASSRNRDRNTEAFF. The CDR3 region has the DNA TGTGCCAGTAGTAGAAACCGGGACAGGAACACTGAAGCTTTCTTT. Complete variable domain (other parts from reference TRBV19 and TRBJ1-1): DGGITQSPKYLFRKEGQNVTLSCEQNLNHDAMYWYRQDPGQGLRLIYYSQIVNDFQKGDIAEGYSVSREKKESFPLTVTSAQKNPTAFYLCASSRNRDRNTEAFFGQGTRLTVV.

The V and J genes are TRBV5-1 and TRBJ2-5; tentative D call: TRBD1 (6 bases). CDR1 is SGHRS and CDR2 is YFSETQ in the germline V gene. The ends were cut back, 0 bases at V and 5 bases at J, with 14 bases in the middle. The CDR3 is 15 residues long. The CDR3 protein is CASSLVGGLGETQYF. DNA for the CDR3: TGCGCCAGCAGCTTGGTTGGGGGCCTAGGGGAGACCCAGTACTTC.

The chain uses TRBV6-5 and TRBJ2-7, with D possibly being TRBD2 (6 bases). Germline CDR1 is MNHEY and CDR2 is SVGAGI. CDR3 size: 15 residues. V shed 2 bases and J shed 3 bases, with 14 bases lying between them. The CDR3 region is CASSYSSEGGYEQYF. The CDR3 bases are TGTGCCAGCAGTTACAGTTCCGAGGGAGGCTACGAGCAGTACTTC.

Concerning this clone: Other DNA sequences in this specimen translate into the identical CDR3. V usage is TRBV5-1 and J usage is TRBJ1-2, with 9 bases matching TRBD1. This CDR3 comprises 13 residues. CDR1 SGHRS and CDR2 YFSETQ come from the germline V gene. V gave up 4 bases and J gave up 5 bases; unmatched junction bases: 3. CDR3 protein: CASSRTGDYGYTF. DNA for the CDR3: TGCGCCAGCAGCCGGACAGGGGATTATGGCTACACCTTC.

In DNA form, the CDR3 reads TGTGCCAGCAGCGCGTGGGGGATCTACGAGCAGTACTTC. It codes for CASSAWGIYEQYF. The rearrangement links TRBV11-2 to TRBJ2-7, with D perhaps being TRBD1 or TRBD2 (5 bases each). Trimming left V 5 bases short and J 3 bases short, with 11 bases between. The CDR3 has 13 residues. From germline, CDR1 is SGHAT and CDR2 FQNNGV.

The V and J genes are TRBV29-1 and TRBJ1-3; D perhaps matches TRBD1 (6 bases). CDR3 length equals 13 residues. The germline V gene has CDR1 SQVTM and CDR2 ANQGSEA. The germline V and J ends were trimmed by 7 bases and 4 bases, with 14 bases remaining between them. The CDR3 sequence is CSASTGGGNTIYF. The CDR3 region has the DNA TGCAGCGCTTCGACAGGAGGCGGAAACACCATATATTTT.

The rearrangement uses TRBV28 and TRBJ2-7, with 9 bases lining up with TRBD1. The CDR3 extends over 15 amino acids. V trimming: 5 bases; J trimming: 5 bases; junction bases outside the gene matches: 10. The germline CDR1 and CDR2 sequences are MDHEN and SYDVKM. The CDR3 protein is CASSLRDREPHEQYF. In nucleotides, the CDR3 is TGTGCCAGCAGTCTCCGGGACAGGGAGCCCCACGAGCAGTACTTC.

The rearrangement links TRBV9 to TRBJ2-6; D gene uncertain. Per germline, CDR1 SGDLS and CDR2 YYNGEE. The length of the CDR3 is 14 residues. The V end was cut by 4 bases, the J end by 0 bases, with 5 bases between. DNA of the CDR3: TGTGCCAGCAGCCTCGACTCTGGGGCCAACGTCCTGACTTTC. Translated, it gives CASSLDSGANVLTF.

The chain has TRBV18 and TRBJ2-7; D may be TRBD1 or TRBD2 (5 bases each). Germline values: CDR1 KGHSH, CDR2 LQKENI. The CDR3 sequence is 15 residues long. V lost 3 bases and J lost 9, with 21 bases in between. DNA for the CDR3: TGTGCCAGCTCACCCCCAGGGACCGTTTTTTCCGGGCAGTACTTC. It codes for CASSPPGTVFSGQYF.

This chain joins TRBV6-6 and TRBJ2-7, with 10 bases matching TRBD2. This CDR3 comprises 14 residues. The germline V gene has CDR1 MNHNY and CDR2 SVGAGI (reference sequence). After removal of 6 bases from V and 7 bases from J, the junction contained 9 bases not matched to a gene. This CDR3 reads CASSQLAGNWEQYF. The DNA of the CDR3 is TGTGCCAGCAGCCAACTAGCGGGGAACTGGGAGCAGTACTTC.

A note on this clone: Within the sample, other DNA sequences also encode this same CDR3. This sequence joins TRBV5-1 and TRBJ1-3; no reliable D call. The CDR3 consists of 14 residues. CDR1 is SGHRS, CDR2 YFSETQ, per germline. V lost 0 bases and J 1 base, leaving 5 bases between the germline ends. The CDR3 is CASSLESSGNTIYF. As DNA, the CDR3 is TGCGCCAGCAGCTTGGAGAGTTCTGGAAACACCATATATTTT.

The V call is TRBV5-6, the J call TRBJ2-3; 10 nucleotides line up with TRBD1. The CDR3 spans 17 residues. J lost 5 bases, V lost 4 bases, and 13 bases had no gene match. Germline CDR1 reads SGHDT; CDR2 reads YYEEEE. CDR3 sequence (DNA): TGTGCCAGCAGCCACCCCCTCAGGGGGACAGGGGAAGATACGCAGTATTTT. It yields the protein CASSHPLRGTGEDTQYF.

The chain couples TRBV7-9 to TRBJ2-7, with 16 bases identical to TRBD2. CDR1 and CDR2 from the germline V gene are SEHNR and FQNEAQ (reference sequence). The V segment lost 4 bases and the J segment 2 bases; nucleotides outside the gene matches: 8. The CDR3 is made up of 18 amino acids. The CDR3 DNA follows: TGTGCCAGCAGCTCAGGGGGACTAGCGGGAGGGCCAGCCTACGAGCAGTACTTC. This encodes CASSSGGLAGGPAYEQYF.

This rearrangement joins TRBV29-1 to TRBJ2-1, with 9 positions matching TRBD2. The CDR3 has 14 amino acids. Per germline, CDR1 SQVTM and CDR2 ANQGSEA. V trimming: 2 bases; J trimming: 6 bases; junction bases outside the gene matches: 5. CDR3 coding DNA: TGCAGCGTTGAAATCCTAGCGGGAATCAATGAGCAGTTCTTC. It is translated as CSVEILAGINEQFF.

CDR3 sequence reads: CASSPSGGGAETQYF. CDR3 DNA: TGTGCCAGCAGCCCCTCCGGGGGAGGAGCGGAGACCCAGTACTTC. The rearrangement uses TRBV5-4 and TRBJ2-5; a weak D match, TRBD2 (6 bases). The V gene's germline CDR1 is SGHNT and CDR2 YYREEE (reference sequence). With 4 bases removed from V and 5 bases from J, the gap between germline ends came to 18 bases. This CDR3 is 15 amino acids long. Based on the CDR3 plus reference TRBV5-4 and TRBJ2-5, the full variable domain is ETGVTQSPTHLIKTRGQQVTLRCSSQSGHNTVSWYQQALGQGPQFIFQYYREEENGRGNFPPRFSGLQFPNYSSELNVNALELDDSALYLCASSPSGGGAETQYFGPGTRLLVL.

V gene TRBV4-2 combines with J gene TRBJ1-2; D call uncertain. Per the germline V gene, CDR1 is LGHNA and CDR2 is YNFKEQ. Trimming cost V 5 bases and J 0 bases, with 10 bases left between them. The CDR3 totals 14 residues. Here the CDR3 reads CASSKWVSNYGYTF. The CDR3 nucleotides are TGTGCCAGCAGCAAATGGGTTTCTAACTATGGCTACACCTTC.

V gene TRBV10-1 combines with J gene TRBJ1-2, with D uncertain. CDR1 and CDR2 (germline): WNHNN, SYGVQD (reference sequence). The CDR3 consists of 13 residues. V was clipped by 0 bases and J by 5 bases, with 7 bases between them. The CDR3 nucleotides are TGCGCCAGCAGTGAGTCCCCAAGGTATGGCTACACCTTC. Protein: CASSESPRYGYTF.

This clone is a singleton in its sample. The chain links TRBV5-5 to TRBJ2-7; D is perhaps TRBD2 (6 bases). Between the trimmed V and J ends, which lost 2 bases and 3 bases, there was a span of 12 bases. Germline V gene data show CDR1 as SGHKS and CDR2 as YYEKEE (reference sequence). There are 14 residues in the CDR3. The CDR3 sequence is CASSLLAAYYEQYF. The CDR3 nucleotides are TGTGCCAGCAGCTTATTAGCGGCTTACTACGAGCAGTACTTC.